Listed here are 25 T cell receptor beta chains from one sample, sequenced in a study of shared clonotypes between healthy human individuals (dated by TCRdb to 2018 to 2021). Library preparation used the immunoSEQ multiplex PCR assay. This is the immuneACCESS table as TCRdb keeps it, with only in-frame sequences that have V and J called. A part of the clones is gone; compared with another copy, unresolved V genes explain less than half, and the rest is unexplained. This sample gives 2 million to 2.5 million clones in total; approximately 95% of them show up just once. More than 0.1% of the sample belongs to the ten largest clones. The sequencing sample was made of naive CD4+ T cells sorted from blood. The cell subset or site label for this specimen denotes: CD45RA+ positively selected. Every receptor here comes from a man aged 18 to 29 in good health.

The chain couples TRBV6-5 to TRBJ2-1; D gene unclear. The CDR3 contains 14 residues. The V end lost 0 bases, the J end lost 6 bases, and 9 bases lay between the germline ends. From germline, CDR1 is MNHEY and CDR2 SVGAGI. Here the CDR3 reads CASSYSDGSNEQFF. The DNA of the CDR3 is TGTGCCAGCAGTTACTCTGACGGTTCCAATGAGCAGTTCTTC.

About this clone itself: Other DNA sequences in the sample encode the same CDR3. The chain uses TRBV18 and TRBJ1-2, with TRBD1 as a possible D gene (5 bases). Germline-derived CDR1 and CDR2 are KGHSH and LQKENI. V gave up 3 bases and J gave up 1 base, with 9 bases separating them. The CDR3 has 14 amino acids. The CDR3 region is CASSPSGGNYGYTF. DNA for the CDR3: TGTGCCAGCTCACCGTCTGGGGGTAACTATGGCTACACCTTC.

As for this clone: The sample carries other DNA sequences with the same CDR3. The gene calls are TRBV6-5 and TRBJ1-2; unclear D gene. Germline CDR1 and CDR2: MNHEY and SVGAGI. The CDR3 length is 12 residues. Trimming removed 4 bases from V and 4 bases from J, with 7 bases in between. The CDR3 spells CASSSGSYGYTF. CDR3 DNA sequence: TGTGCCAGCAGTTCTGGCTCCTATGGCTACACCTTC.

The chain couples TRBV5-4 to TRBJ1-1, with 7 bases aligning to TRBD1. This CDR3 is built from 15 residues. Germline V gene sequence: CDR1 SGHNT, CDR2 YYREEE (reference sequence). The junction had 11 bases not matched to a gene; V was cut back by 5 bases and J by 4 bases. CDR3 in DNA: TGTGCCAGCAGGGAAGGGGGCGGGGTGGTCACTGAAGCTTTCTTT. Its protein product is CASREGGGVVTEAFF.

This chain links TRBV5-6 with TRBJ1-2, with a tentative D call TRBD1 (5 bases). CDR1 and CDR2 from the germline V gene are SGHDT and YYEEEE. V dropped 0 bases and J dropped 8 bases, with 11 bases sitting between them. The CDR3 has 13 residues. Here the CDR3 DNA reads TGTGCCAGCAGCTTGGTGGTGGGGACGGGCTACACCTTC. Translation: CASSLVVGTGYTF.

This clone was recorded a few times. This rearrangement joins TRBV25-1 to TRBJ1-1; TRBD1 matches at 7 bases. This CDR3 spans 13 amino acids. Germline CDR1 reads MGHDK; CDR2 reads SYGVNS. V lost 6 bases, J lost 6 bases, and 7 bases stayed unmatched. The CDR3 here is CASRTQGRSEAFF. CDR3 coding DNA: TGTGCCAGCAGGACACAGGGGCGGTCTGAAGCTTTCTTT.

The chain has TRBV4-3 and TRBJ2-1, with 9 bases matching TRBD2. V lost 0 bases and J lost 5; bases outside the gene matches: 8. Germline V gives CDR1 LGHNA, CDR2 YSLEER. The CDR3 is 17 residues long. The CDR3 nucleotides read TGCGCCAGCAGCCAAGATGGGAGGCCTAGCGGGAACAATGAGCAGTTCTTC. Its protein is CASSQDGRPSGNNEQFF.

V and J are TRBV11-3 and TRBJ2-7; 7 bases fit TRBD2. V lost 3 bases, J lost 2 bases, and 7 bases stayed unmatched. The CDR3 totals 15 residues. Germline V lookup: CDR1 SGHNT, CDR2 YENEEA. As DNA, the CDR3 is TGTGCCAGCAGCTTCGGTCGGGAGGCCGCCTACGAGCAGTACTTC. It translates to CASSFGREAAYEQYF.

DNA of the CDR3: TGCGCCAGCGCCCGGGTGCTTCAGGAAAAACTGTTTTTT. Amino acid sequence: CASARVLQEKLFF. The chain combines TRBV4-1 with TRBJ1-4, with D unclear. The CDR3 has 13 amino acids. Germline assignment: CDR1 MGHRA and CDR2 YSYEKL. V lost 8 bases, J lost 8 bases, and 15 bases lay in between.

The chain is built from TRBV28 and TRBJ2-5; D is undetermined. CDR3 length equals 17 residues. The V gene lost 5 bases and the J gene lost 0 bases, with 19 bases spanning the gap. The germline CDR1 and CDR2 sequences are MDHEN and SYDVKM. In nucleotides, the CDR3 is TGTGCCAGCAGTCGCCTGGGTGCTAGTCCGTACCAAGAGACCCAGTACTTC. Translating it yields CASSRLGASPYQETQYF.

The chain uses TRBV5-1 and TRBJ2-3, with 12 positions matching TRBD1. CDR3 length: 18 residues. The V gene's germline CDR1 is SGHRS and CDR2 YFSETQ. The J segment lost 4 bases and the V segment lost 3 bases, leaving 12 bases of the junction unmatched. Here the CDR3 DNA reads TGCGCCAGCAGCTCACCTCGGGACAGGGGGCGCGGGGCAGATACGCAGTATTTT. This gives the protein CASSSPRDRGRGADTQYF. The full variable domain, rest sourced from reference TRBV5-1 and TRBJ2-3, is KAGVTQTPRYLIKTRGQQVTLSCSPISGHRSVSWYQQTPGQGLQFLFEYFSETQRNKGNFPGRFSGRQFSNSRSEMNVSTLELGDSALYLCASSSPRDRGRGADTQYFGPGTRLTVL.

This chain joins TRBV21-1 and TRBJ1-2; TRBD1, the table's D call, lacks a check against the DNA. TRBV21-1 is annotated as a pseudogene. This CDR3 has 15 residues. In DNA form, the CDR3 reads TGTGCCAGCAGCGCTACCCCCAGGGGTCGCGATGGCTACACCTTC. This translates into CASSATPRGRDGYTF.

The sample holds a few counts of this clone. This rearrangement joins TRBV11-2 to TRBJ2-3, with 12 bases identical to TRBD2. Trimming took 4 bases from V and 8 from J; bases not matched to a gene: 10. Germline V gene lookup returns CDR1 SGHAT and CDR2 FQNNGV. The CDR3 totals 16 residues. This CDR3 reads CASSSGASGGASTQYF. Here the CDR3 DNA reads TGTGCCAGCAGCTCCGGTGCTAGCGGGGGGGCTAGTACGCAGTATTTT.

Turning to this clone: Additional DNA sequences in this sample encode the identical CDR3. The chain combines TRBV18 with TRBJ2-7, with TRBD1 as a possible D gene (5 bases). Germline CDR1 KGHSH, CDR2 LQKENI. V dropped 5 bases and J dropped 3 bases, with 8 bases sitting between them. The CDR3 contains 12 residues. This CDR3 is CASSTQGYEQYF. The CDR3 DNA is TGTGCCAGCTCAACCCAGGGCTACGAGCAGTACTTC.

Regarding this clone: Other DNA sequences in the sample encode the same CDR3. The chain employs TRBV28 and TRBJ2-7; 8 nucleotides agree with TRBD2. This CDR3 has 14 residues. Germline loops: CDR1 MDHEN, CDR2 SYDVKM. Trimming took 6 bases from V and 1 from J; bases not matched to a gene: 5. The CDR3: CASSPTSGSYEQYF. In DNA form, the CDR3 reads TGTGCCAGCAGCCCCACTAGCGGTTCCTACGAGCAGTACTTC.

Worth noting for this clone: This sample includes further DNA sequences coding for the same CDR3. The V call is TRBV27, the J call TRBJ2-7; TRBD1 aligns across 12 bases. From germline, CDR1 is MNHEY and CDR2 SMNVEV (reference sequence). This CDR3 has 15 amino acids. J lost 2 bases, V lost 4 bases, and 3 bases had no gene match. CDR3 amino acids: CASSYRDRGPYEQYF. The DNA of the CDR3 is TGTGCCAGCAGTTACCGGGACAGGGGGCCCTACGAGCAGTACTTC.

V is TRBV11-2 and J is TRBJ2-5, with D possibly TRBD2 on 6 matching bases. CDR1 and CDR2 from the germline V gene are SGHAT and FQNNGV. V was clipped by 3 bases and J by 2 bases, with 13 bases between them. The CDR3 sequence is 15 residues long. CDR3 DNA: TGTGCCAGCAGCTTTGTCTCGGGAGCTCAAGAGACCCAGTACTTC. Its protein is CASSFVSGAQETQYF.

This chain connects TRBV9 to TRBJ2-4; TRBD2 agrees at 7 bases. The CDR3 length is 15 residues. CDR1 is SGDLS and CDR2 is YYNGEE in the germline V gene. Losses at the gene ends were 3 bases for V and 2 bases for J; bases not matched to a gene: 5. CDR3 protein: CASSGGSSTKNIQYF. CDR3 in DNA: TGTGCCAGCAGCGGCGGGAGTTCGACCAAAAACATTCAGTACTTC.

The J gene is TRBJ2-2, the V gene TRBV11-2, with no clear D. Germline V gene sequence: CDR1 SGHAT, CDR2 FQNNGV. CDR3 size: 14 residues. The germline V and J ends were trimmed by 3 bases and 3 bases, with 8 bases remaining between them. For the CDR3, the DNA is TGTGCCAGCAGCTTCACGCAGGACACCGGGGAGCTGTTTTTT. The encoded protein is CASSFTQDTGELFF.

The chain links TRBV27 to TRBJ2-3, with D perhaps matching TRBD1 or TRBD2 (5 bases each). CDR3 size: 12 residues. Looked up from germline, CDR1 is MNHEY and CDR2 is SMNVEV (reference sequence). Trimming took 4 bases from V and 14 from J, leaving 16 bases between them. As DNA, the CDR3 is TGTGCCAGCAGTTCAAGTGGGGGTGTGGGGTATTTT. It encodes CASSSSGGVGYF.

This sequence joins TRBV9 and TRBJ1-3; tentatively, D is TRBD1 (6 bases). V lost 4 bases and J lost 4, with 15 bases in between. Germline V gene lookup returns CDR1 SGDLS and CDR2 YYNGEE. The CDR3 totals 15 residues. The CDR3, as DNA: TGTGCCAGCAGCCCGCTCTCGGGGGCAGGAAACACCATATATTTT. Its translation is CASSPLSGAGNTIYF.

The chain joins TRBV18 to TRBJ2-5; D is perhaps TRBD1 or TRBD2 (5 bases each). Per germline, CDR1 KGHSH and CDR2 LQKENI. With 6 bases removed from V and 5 bases from J, the gap between germline ends came to 13 bases. The CDR3 is made up of 13 amino acids. CDR3 nucleotides: TGTGCCAGCTCCCGGGGCGTGGCCGAGACCCAGTACTTC. It translates to CASSRGVAETQYF.

The genes are TRBV19 and TRBJ2-7; 8 nucleotides agree with TRBD1. The CDR3 is 14 residues long. The germline V gene has CDR1 LNHDA and CDR2 SQIVND (reference sequence). Unmatched junction bases numbered 5, after V lost 5 bases and J lost 2 bases. CDR3 sequence: CASSDPGQAYEQYF. CDR3 DNA sequence: TGTGCCAGTAGTGATCCGGGACAGGCCTACGAGCAGTACTTC.

This clone appeared a single time. This chain connects TRBV7-8 to TRBJ1-1; tentatively, D is TRBD1 (5 bases). Germline V gene data show CDR1 as SGHVS and CDR2 as FQNEAQ. This CDR3 is built from 14 residues. The V end lost 1 base, the J end lost 4 bases, and 10 bases lay between the germline ends. The CDR3 here is CASSLGGSGTEAFF. Written as DNA, the CDR3 is TGTGCCAGCAGCTTAGGGGGGTCGGGCACTGAAGCTTTCTTT.

The gene calls are TRBV5-1 and TRBJ1-3, with D perhaps TRBD1 (5 bases). CDR1 SGHRS and CDR2 YFSETQ come from the germline V gene. The CDR3 is 16 amino acids. The ends were cut back, 0 bases at V and 0 bases at J, with 10 bases in the middle. The CDR3 DNA reads as TGCGCCAGCAGCTTGGGGACACCCTACTCTGGAAACACCATATATTTT. Its translation: CASSLGTPYSGNTIYF.